A selection of T cell receptor beta chains follows, all from one sample in a study of OX40 agonist ivuxolimab in advanced cancers. The assay was immunoSEQ multiplex PCR, and TCRdb's table has in-frame clones only and misses some. The table has roughly 74,000 clones, 80% to 90% seen once. Source: CD4+ or CD8+ T cells sorted from blood, taken in a trial of the OX40 agonist ivuxolimab. These receptors originate from an adult with an advanced solid tumor such as melanoma, head and neck, liver or kidney cancer. Each CDR3 is given without its conserved first and last residue. Each record gives: clone size, V gene, CDR3 length, J gene, CDR3 protein. Clone sizes are given selectively: once, few, many, or a class where the clone is expanded.

abundance: -; v_gene: TRBV4-3; len: 14; j_gene: TRBJ1-2; CDR3aa: ASSQASSSGYYGYT
abundance: -; v_gene: TRBV4-1; len: 15; j_gene: TRBJ2-2; CDR3aa: ASSLGLGTSPTGELF
abundance: -; v_gene: TRBV18; len: 12; j_gene: TRBJ2-2; CDR3aa: ASSPAGSTGELF
abundance: -; v_gene: TRBV7-2; len: 13; j_gene: TRBJ2-5; CDR3aa: ASSSVSRIQETQY
abundance: -; v_gene: TRBV5-1; len: 14; j_gene: TRBJ2-6; CDR3aa: ASGQGRTSGANVLT
abundance: -; v_gene: TRBV4-2; len: 14; j_gene: TRBJ2-4; CDR3aa: ASSQDVGVAKNIQY
abundance: -; v_gene: TRBV29-1; len: 12; j_gene: TRBJ1-1; CDR3aa: SVEEGFWNTEAF
abundance: -; v_gene: TRBV6-1; len: 9; j_gene: TRBJ1-2; CDR3aa: ASTGAYGYT
abundance: -; v_gene: TRBV18; len: 12; j_gene: TRBJ2-7; CDR3aa: ASSPSGQGREQY
abundance: once; v_gene: TRBV30; len: 12; j_gene: TRBJ2-1; CDR3aa: AWSPGNSRNEQF
abundance: -; v_gene: TRBV7-2; len: 16; j_gene: TRBJ2-7; CDR3aa: ASSSGGLSGTAPYEQY
abundance: -; v_gene: TRBV21-1; len: 13; j_gene: TRBJ2-5; CDR3aa: ASSNNQNHQETQY
abundance: -; v_gene: TRBV18; len: 12; j_gene: TRBJ1-5; CDR3aa: ASSPDSGNQPQH
abundance: -; v_gene: TRBV7-6; len: 11; j_gene: TRBJ2-1; CDR3aa: ASSFRQDGEQF
abundance: -; v_gene: TRBV4-3; len: 12; j_gene: TRBJ1-2; CDR3aa: ASSQVGRGYGYT
abundance: -; v_gene: TRBV12-5; len: 13; j_gene: TRBJ1-2; CDR3aa: ASGLGTPGVYGYT
abundance: -; v_gene: TRBV7-2; len: 17; j_gene: TRBJ2-1; CDR3aa: ASSFFLSPGGSSYNEQF
abundance: few; v_gene: TRBV18; len: 12; j_gene: TRBJ2-7; CDR3aa: ASSLSGSSYEQY
abundance: -; v_gene: TRBV30; len: 10; j_gene: TRBJ1-6; CDR3aa: ATGQRDSPLH
abundance: -; v_gene: TRBV5-8; len: 12; j_gene: TRBJ1-2; CDR3aa: ASSLIARNYGYT
abundance: -; v_gene: TRBV28; len: 11; j_gene: TRBJ2-7; CDR3aa: ASTPDRLRGQY
abundance: once; v_gene: TRBV5-6; len: 13; j_gene: TRBJ1-1; CDR3aa: ASSPPTRTNTEAF
abundance: -; v_gene: TRBV5-6; len: 13; j_gene: TRBJ2-5; CDR3aa: ASSDVGTLQETQY
abundance: few; v_gene: TRBV19; len: 10; j_gene: TRBJ1-2; CDR3aa: ASSYYQAGYT
abundance: -; v_gene: TRBV4-2; len: 12; j_gene: TRBJ1-5; CDR3aa: ATSGTNSNQPQH
abundance: -; v_gene: TRBV4-1; len: 14; j_gene: TRBJ2-1; CDR3aa: ASSQGLGLVVDEQF
abundance: -; v_gene: TRBV5-1; len: 12; j_gene: TRBJ2-7; CDR3aa: ASSLGDMPYEQY
abundance: -; v_gene: TRBV19; len: 13; j_gene: TRBJ2-3; CDR3aa: ASSTTGFSTDTQY
abundance: -; v_gene: TRBV5-1; len: 15; j_gene: TRBJ1-3; CDR3aa: ASSPLDAGAPGNTIY
abundance: -; v_gene: TRBV28; len: 14; j_gene: TRBJ1-4; CDR3aa: ASSSPWTATNEKLF
abundance: -; v_gene: TRBV19; len: 12; j_gene: TRBJ1-3; CDR3aa: ASISDQPGNTIY
abundance: -; v_gene: TRBV6-1; len: 12; j_gene: TRBJ2-5; CDR3aa: ASSVDRGWETQY
abundance: -; v_gene: TRBV4-2; len: 16; j_gene: TRBJ2-3; CDR3aa: ASSQESTASGGTDTQY